The source of this TCR beta chain is a study of cytomegalovirus exposure and HLA in healthy donors. Study-wide findings and caveats: Some TCR beta chains (164 of them) were listed as cytomegalovirus-associated. Donors belonging to an Asian-associated ancestry cluster reportedly showed fewer N-insertions in productive TCRs than the roughly 670-donor mean, according to what a later analysis found. Based on reports, TCR beta sequences accurately predicted HLA-A and HLA-B alleles for most subjects.

Healthy bone marrow donors made up the cohort. Comment on this clone: Its antigen is still unknown.

Vbeta (60) and Jbeta (13) primers were used in the PCR. The protocol was immunoSEQ multiplex PCR, while the TCRdb copy is restricted to in-frame clones and leaves out a portion. Of 150,000 to 170,000 clones listed, over 70% are singletons. This receptor was identified in a man in his thirties or forties in good health and CMV-seropositive. The source material was PBMCs.

The chain's CDR3 is CASSLDRDRTRTDTQYF. CDR3 nucleotides: TGTGCCAGCAGCTTAGACCGGGACAGGACACGCACAGATACGCAGTATTTT. V usage is TRBV9 and J usage is TRBJ2-3, with TRBD1 matching over 8 bases. J gave up 1 base and V 4 bases, and 11 bases lay outside the gene matches. This CDR3 has 17 amino acids. Germline values: CDR1 SGDLS, CDR2 YYNGEE.